This is a list of T cell receptor beta chains from one sample in a study of blood T cell repertoires in COVID-19. Clones were sequenced by immunoSEQ multiplex PCR, and TCRdb holds only the in-frame ones, with some missing. This table holds 100,000 to 150,000 clones, around 83% found once. Source material: peripheral blood. These receptors were collected from a woman in her forties or fifties with acute or convalescent COVID-19. CDR3s include the opening cysteine and the closing phenylalanine or tryptophan. The order of the fields is clone size, V gene, J gene, D gene, CDR3 protein, CDR3 DNA. The D gene is left open where the match is weak. Rows give clone size only sometimes, using once, few, many, or a class for an expanded clone.

NA,TRBV2,TRBJ2-3,NA,CASSEASSVSTDTQYF,TGTGCCAGCAGTGAAGCGTCTAGCGTTAGCACAGATACGCAGTATTTT
NA,TRBV6-6,TRBJ1-2,TRBD1,CASSTGTGDGYTF,TGTGCCAGCAGCACCGGGACAGGGGATGGCTACACCTTC
NA,TRBV11-2,TRBJ1-1,TRBD1,CASSARTGNTEAFF,TGTGCCAGCAGCGCAAGGACAGGGAACACTGAAGCTTTCTTT
NA,TRBV10-2,TRBJ1-2,NA,CASSSVTANYGYTF,TGCGCCAGCAGTAGTGTGACAGCTAACTATGGCTACACCTTC
NA,TRBV19,TRBJ1-2,NA,CASTPTGYGYTF,TGTGCCAGTACCCCCACCGGGTACGGCTACACCTTC
NA,TRBV3-1/TRBV3-2,TRBJ2-3,NA,CASSQGSGTTDTQYF,TGTGCCAGCAGCCAAGGGTCGGGAACCACAGATACGCAGTATTTT
NA,TRBV12-5,TRBJ2-5,NA,CASGLAETQYF,TGTGCTAGTGGTTTAGCGGAGACCCAGTACTTC
NA,TRBV2,TRBJ2-6,NA,CASSQNDIGANVLTF,TGTGCCAGCAGCCAAAATGACATAGGGGCCAACGTCCTGACTTTC
NA,TRBV14,TRBJ1-2,NA,CASSRVSPNYGYTF,TGTGCCAGCAGCCGCGTTTCGCCCAACTATGGCTACACCTTC
NA,TRBV3-1/TRBV3-2,TRBJ1-1,NA,CASSQYRESEAFF,TGTGCCAGCAGCCAATACAGGGAGTCTGAAGCTTTCTTT
once,TRBV30,TRBJ1-1,NA,CAWSGGGQENTEAFF,TGTGCCTGGAGTGGCGGAGGGCAGGAGAACACTGAAGCTTTCTTT
NA,TRBV11-2,TRBJ2-2,NA,CASSLARTGELFF,TGTGCCAGCAGCTTAGCCCGGACCGGGGAGCTGTTTTTT
NA,TRBV11-3,TRBJ2-1,TRBD2,CASSLLAGGNNEQFF,TGTGCCAGCAGCTTATTAGCGGGGGGAAACAATGAGCAGTTCTTC
once,TRBV3-1/TRBV3-2,TRBJ2-7,NA,CASSQLRTPGLLGEQYF,TGTGCCAGCAGCCAACTAAGGACCCCAGGGCTCCTGGGCGAGCAGTACTTC
once,TRBV9,TRBJ2-7,NA,CASSADISYEQYF,TGTGCCAGCAGCGCCGACATCTCCTACGAGCAGTACTTC
NA,TRBV29-1,TRBJ2-7,TRBD2,CSAVPTSGGSYEQYF,TGCAGCGCCGTACCCACTAGCGGGGGGTCCTACGAGCAGTACTTC
few,TRBV5-1,TRBJ1-1,NA,CASSASGNTEAFF,TGCGCCAGCAGCGCCTCAGGGAACACTGAAGCTTTCTTT
NA,TRBV27,TRBJ2-1,TRBD2,CASSFGAGGQSSYNEQFF,TGTGCCAGCAGTTTCGGCGCGGGGGGGCAGTCATCCTACAATGAGCAGTTCTTC
NA,TRBV5-4,TRBJ1-2,TRBD1,CASSFGQGAFGYTF,TGTGCCAGCAGCTTTGGACAGGGGGCATTTGGCTACACCTTC
NA,TRBV9,TRBJ1-2,NA,CASSVASQTNYGYTF,TGTGCCAGCAGCGTAGCGTCACAGACTAACTATGGCTACACCTTC
NA,TRBV18,TRBJ1-6,TRBD1,CASSPTTGRESPLHF,TGTGCCAGCTCCCCAACGACAGGGCGGGAATCACCCCTCCACTTT
once,TRBV11-2,TRBJ1-6,NA,CASSLDGNSPLHF,TGTGCCAGCAGCTTAGACGGGAATTCACCCCTCCACTTT
NA,TRBV28,TRBJ1-2,NA,CASRLPRSGYTF,TGTGCCAGCAGGCTGCCACGGAGTGGCTACACCTTC
NA,TRBV2,TRBJ1-6,NA,CASSRTSNNSPLHF,TGTGCCAGCTCGAGGACAAGCAATAATTCACCCCTCCACTTT